Sequencing of this TCR beta chain was carried out in a study of cytomegalovirus exposure and HLA in healthy donors. Overall study findings and caveats: Per a later analysis, HLA-associated TCR beta chains showed more clonal expansion than other, equally common TCR beta chains. Earlier analysis yielded a pattern in which most TCR beta V segments were productive about 87% or about 30% of the time.

V lost 6 bases, J lost 6 bases, and 11 bases stayed unmatched. CDR3 length: 14 amino acids. The germline CDR1 and CDR2 sequences are SGHVS and FQNEAQ. As to this clone: The antigen remains unidentified.

13 Jbeta primers and 60 Vbeta primers were used for the PCR. In the study's own analysis: Roughly 11 million shared chains were among some 75 million unique TCR beta chains counted in a later analysis. Profiling relied on immunoSEQ multiplex PCR, and the TCRdb table lists in-frame clones only, not all of them. From that table come the V and J calls and clone size; the DNA was used to work out D and trimming. The sample totals about 39,000 clones; its top ten clones hold approximately 3%. This chain joins TRBV7-8 and TRBJ2-7; 7 positions match TRBD2. What was sequenced was PBMCs. The sequence was obtained from a woman younger than 45 in good health and CMV-seropositive. CDR3 sequence reads: CASRAPGGPTEQYF. The DNA for the CDR3 is TGTGCCAGCAGGGCCCCGGGAGGACCCACCGAGCAGTACTTC.